There are many counts of the clone carrying this TCR beta chain. Its antigen is undetermined. In germline, CDR1 is PRHDT, CDR2 FYEKMQ (reference sequence). CDR3 length: 13 amino acids. V gave up 5 bases and J gave up 7 bases, with 11 bases separating them. TCRdb passed the RACE reads through MiXCR, listing each CDR3 protein once. The repertoire holds over 300,000 distinct CDR3 sequences, with 5.1% as singletons. The data belong to a study of human T cells and chemical hapten exposure. Findings and limits, study-wide: The study found that PT1 expanded TCR counts correlated positively with patch test score.

Time point described: pre-sensitization, week 0. Specified treatment: therapeutic diphenylcyclopropenone sensitization with weekly scalp DPC. The clonotype originates from a woman aged 50 to 60 with alopecia areata. Some clones in this sample may be carry-over from other donors' samples. The rearrangement uses TRBV13 and TRBJ1-4; a weak D match, TRBD1 (5 bases). The input for sequencing was whole blood, taken in connection with sensitization to the hapten diphenylcyclopropenone (DPC). The CDR3 nucleotides read TGTGCCAGCAGCGCACGGGACGGTGAAAAACTGTTTTTT. It is translated as CASSARDGEKLFF.